This T cell receptor beta chain was recorded in a study of blood T cell repertoires in COVID-19. CDR3 length: 15 residues. Germline assignment: CDR1 SGHRS and CDR2 YFSETQ. The trim removed 5 bases at V and 1 base at J, leaving 5 bases unmatched. Generated by immunoSEQ multiplex PCR, the TCRdb table keeps only in-frame clones and is missing some. The sample has about 400,000 clones; around 92% are singletons. The source is a woman younger than 45 who had recovered from COVID-19. The specimen sequenced was PBMCs or T cells enriched from blood (not recorded which). The chain employs TRBV5-1 and TRBJ2-5; 10 nucleotides agree with TRBD1. CDR3 sequence reads: CASSGTGDVQETQYF. Here the CDR3 DNA reads TGCGCCAGCAGTGGGACAGGGGACGTCCAAGAGACCCAGTACTTC.